Sequencing of this T cell receptor (beta chain) was carried out in a study of shared clonotypes between healthy human individuals (TCRdb year 2020). Study-wide context: Three men and a couple of women, aged 18 to 49 years, made up the cohort. For each donor, three plates each were used for CD4 naive and CD4 memory, two plates were used for CD8 naive, and one plate was used for CD8 memory. Blood TCR repertoires of roughly five healthy adults were deeply sequenced to estimate repertoire size and the extent of clonotype sharing between individuals. To increase sequencing depth and limit assay-specific biases, different laboratories used diverse techniques to prepare libraries and sequence TCR repertoires. Leukapheresis yielded between about 0.85 and 10 billion PBMCs per donor.

Healthy HIV-negative adults with no recently reported acute infections or vaccinations were included as donors. Every donor was a Caucasian adult living in Nashville, Tennessee, USA. CD4+ T cells were enriched through magnetic negative selection, after which naive cells were positively selected on CD45RA and the remaining negative fraction served as the memory subset. Blood was collected by leukapheresis, and PBMCs were isolated by Ficoll-Histopaque density gradient centrifugation and then cryopreserved in liquid nitrogen vapor phase. Analytical flow cytometry was used to check the purity and quantity of each magnetically sorted T cell population. Genomic DNA was isolated from every sorted fraction and measured by UV absorbance on a Nanodrop 2000c. Using the deep immunoSEQ assay, TCR CDR3 regions were amplified from genomic DNA by multiplex PCR. For each cell subset, the extracted genomic DNA was distributed evenly across all wells of several immunoSEQ 96-well plates, and each plate served as one replicate. For sorted subsets, 200 to 250 ng of genomic DNA, equivalent to about 30,000 T cell genomes, went into each replicate PCR. Purified libraries were measured with a Qubit 3.0 fluorometer, size-checked on a Bioanalyzer 2100, and measured again with the KAPA Library Quantification kit. Each immunoSEQ 96-well plate was sequenced on its own single-read 150-cycle Illumina NextSeq 550 flow cell. Concerning the study's data processing: Because only junctional sequences without quality scores were contained in the immunoSEQ output, filtering matching that applied to full-length reads could not be performed. Sequences were annotated with PyIR, a Python wrapper for IgBLAST v1.9, using IMGT germline references to assign V/J genes and CDR3. Any read was removed if the V/J assignment was weak (E-value above 1e-6), the CDR3 was missing, or the read contained stop codons, out-of-frame junctions, or ambiguous translated residues. V3J clonotypes were defined by identical inferred V gene, J gene, and CDR3 amino acid sequence. To compute the percentage overlap between repertoires, the number of shared unique clonotypes was divided by the size of the smaller repertoire. RTK rarefaction, the Chao1 estimator, and Recon v2.1 estimates of unobserved clonotypes were used to assess repertoire richness. OLGA was used to compute generation probabilities for all TCRbeta clonotypes that the gDNA method yielded from a few donors. TCRdb holds this immuneACCESS table with in-frame rearrangements only. Some clones are missing; in checked studies, unresolved V genes explain under half, and the rest has no known cause. That table is the source of V, J and clone size, and D and trimming were worked out from the DNA. Across this sample there are some 2,400,000 clones, with approximately 94% seen only once. The ten largest clones capture approximately 0.13% of the sample.

Concerning this clone: Its antigen specificity is not known. No base quality values were provided; no much bigger clone lies one nucleotide off.

Trimming at the junction amounts to 4 bases on V and 0 bases on J, and the germline ends lie 17 bases apart. The germline V gene encodes CDR1 SGHRS and CDR2 YFSETQ. The CDR3, cysteine through phenylalanine, is 18 amino acids long. Only CDR3 DNA is held: 54 bases, read in frame from base 1. What the work shows at the level of the full study, not this receptor alone: Pairwise subsampling indicated that sequencing depth was expected to affect the degree of clonotype sharing among donors. Sampling was restricted to blood, and TCR repertoires in tissue are likely to differ from TCR repertoires in blood. The genetic and exposure-history diversity represented was limited by the small number of donors. Incomplete sequencing was indicated by rarefaction of sorted-subset datasets, despite the large sequencing depth. Clonotypes shared by all four sorted-subset donors showed higher generation probabilities than non-shared clonotypes. Naive subsets generally had larger estimated clonotype richness than memory subsets did. Sharing across a few donors was observed for approximately 5% of naive CD4, about 3.2% of naive CD8, about 2.5% of memory CD4, and around 0.4% of memory CD8 clonotypes.

Recombination joined TRBV5-1 with TRBJ1-6; TRBD1 is perhaps the D gene, given 6 matching bases. Sequencing was performed on naive CD4+ T cells sorted from blood. The cell subset or site label corresponds to: CD45RA+ positively selected. This TCR was sampled from a young man in good health. The nucleotides are TGCGCCAGCAGCATAAGGACAGAGACAAGCTCCTATAATTCACCCCTCCACTTT. It encodes CASSIRTETSSYNSPLHF.